This T cell receptor (beta chain) was recorded in a study of T-cell reconstitution after alpha-beta-depleted transplantation in children. Study-wide results and caveats: Alpha-beta T cells present about two months after transplant were reported to originate from several hundred expanded graft clones. Some patients' high day-60 TCRbeta diversity was attributed to recipient cells surviving conditioning. By one year post-transplant, T-cell counts and diversity largely arose from T cells that were newly produced.

This CDR3 contains 17 residues. Germline CDR1 reads MGHDK; CDR2 reads SYGVNS. V was trimmed by 1 base and J by 0 bases, leaving 13 bases between them. Molecular barcoding with unique molecular identifiers was used for the TCRbeta library. TCRdb used MiXCR to reprocess the PCR reads, holding one entry per CDR3 protein. In the table there are about a million distinct CDR3 sequences, about 29% of which are singletons. About this clonotype: Its antigen is unidentified.

The source was PBMCs, mostly from graft donor cells, collected 360 days after TCRalphabeta/CD19-depleted stem cell transplant. The clonotype comes from a boy in the first two years of life who had a stem cell transplant for SCID, so the T cells may come from the graft donor. The chain combines TRBV25-1 with TRBJ1-3, with D maybe TRBD1 (5 bases). CDR3 in amino acids: CASSESGTKSSGNTIYF. CDR3 coding DNA: TGTGCCAGCAGTGAATCGGGGACCAAAAGCTCTGGAAACACCATATATTTT.